This T cell receptor beta chain was sequenced in a study of CXCR3-negative and CXCR3-positive naive CD8 T cells. Whole-study findings and limits: A higher hydrophobicity marked the TRB CDR3s of CXCR3-positive naive cells versus CXCR3-negative naive cells.

TRB cDNA libraries were made by UMI-labeled 5' RACE. TCRdb reworked the 5' RACE reads into one entry per CDR3 protein, no DNA. Recorded for this sample: about 130,000 distinct CDR3 sequences. Triplicates of 300,000 or so cells were sorted from each CD8+ T cell subset. About this clonotype itself: The antigen remains unidentified.

Germline values: CDR1 DFQATT, CDR2 SNEGSKA (reference sequence). The CDR3 is made up of 14 amino acids. This clonotype originated in a human donor in good health. Some clones in this sample may be carry-over from other donors' samples. What was sequenced was naive CXCR3+ CD8+ T cells from blood. Subset in this sample: CD45RO-CCR7+CD27+CD95- naive CD8+ T cells expressing CXCR3 (TNR3+). This rearrangement joins TRBV20-1 to TRBJ2-7; TCRdb lists TRBD1, though no DNA is available to test this call. CDR3 residues: CSAEDSQSTYEQYF.